The 13 T cell receptor beta chains in this list originate from one sample, sequenced in a study of CD8+ T cells in alopecia areata. The authors extracted RNA and reverse transcribed it into cDNA as the sequencing template. TCRdb's table, derived via immunoSEQ multiplex PCR, lists solely in-frame clones and lacks some. The table records about 110,000 clones, 50% to 60% of them present only once. Sequenced material: NKG2D-low CD8+ T cells sorted from blood. The receptor set was obtained from a human donor with alopecia areata.

This clone was recorded only once. The chain combines TRBV6-1 with TRBJ2-3, with 7 bases fitting TRBD2. Germline loops: CDR1 MNHNS, CDR2 SASEGT. J lost 2 bases, V lost 0 bases, and 8 bases had no gene match. The CDR3 length is 17 residues. CDR3 in DNA: TGTGCCAGCAGTGAAGCATTAGGGCTAGCGGACACAGATACGCAGTATTTT. Its translation: CASSEALGLADTDTQYF.

In this sample, this clone turned up once. The J gene is TRBJ2-1, the V gene TRBV5-1; 14 positions match TRBD2. The V segment lost 4 bases and the J segment 1 base; nucleotides outside the gene matches: 10. Germline CDR1 is SGHRS and CDR2 is YFSETQ. CDR3 length equals 19 residues. The CDR3 region is CASSPLGLAGGGSYNEQFF. CDR3 sequence (DNA): TGCGCCAGCAGCCCGCTCGGACTAGCGGGAGGTGGGTCCTACAATGAGCAGTTCTTC.

This chain uses TRBV2 with TRBJ2-3, with D perhaps given as TRBD1 or TRBD2 (5 bases each). Germline V lookup: CDR1 SNHLY, CDR2 FYNNEI. The CDR3 runs 14 residues. The V and J ends lost 9 bases and 1 base respectively, with 14 bases between them. The CDR3 sequence: CASPGLSGTDTQYF. DNA for the CDR3: TGTGCCAGTCCGGGGCTCTCGGGCACAGATACGCAGTATTTT.

This clone was counted a few times. The chain employs TRBV10-3 and TRBJ2-3; D remains ambiguous. The CDR3 runs 13 residues. Germline CDR1 and CDR2: ENHRY and SYGVKD. Deletions cut 2 bases from V and 6 bases from J, with 9 bases between. CDR3 loop: CAISEVTGDTQYF. CDR3 sequence (DNA): TGTGCCATCAGTGAGGTGACGGGCGATACGCAGTATTTT.

The chain has TRBV29-1 and TRBJ2-7; 11 bases match TRBD1. The V and J ends lost 3 bases and 7 bases, in that order; junction bases with no gene match: 5. CDR3 length equals 13 residues. The V gene's germline CDR1 is SQVTM and CDR2 ANQGSEA. This CDR3 is CSVDVGQGGEQYF. DNA for the CDR3: TGCAGCGTTGATGTGGGACAGGGGGGGGAGCAGTACTTC.

This clone turned up a few times. The chain carries TRBV28 and TRBJ2-3; D ambiguous. Trimming shortened V by 7 bases and J by 6 bases, and 17 bases separated the two germline ends. The CDR3 covers 14 residues. Per germline, CDR1 MDHEN and CDR2 SYDVKM. The CDR3 DNA follows: TGTGCCAGCACCAAGGAGATAGATCGGGATACGCAGTATTTT. Amino acid sequence: CASTKEIDRDTQYF.

The chain employs TRBV27 and TRBJ2-3; 14 nucleotides line up with TRBD2. The germline gives CDR1 MNHEY, CDR2 SMNVEV (reference sequence). J was trimmed by 4 bases and V by 5 bases; bases with no gene match: 8. The CDR3 loop spans 17 amino acids. CDR3: CASSTGTSGSLSDTQYF. CDR3 DNA sequence: TGTGCCAGCAGTACCGGGACTAGCGGGAGTCTATCAGATACGCAGTATTTT.

The CDR3 bases are TGTGCCAGCAGTACCTTCGGGACAGGGACTTACGAGCAGTACTTC. This codes for CASSTFGTGTYEQYF. J is TRBJ2-7 and V is TRBV6-5; 9 nucleotides align to TRBD1. Germline V gene lookup returns CDR1 MNHEY and CDR2 SVGAGI. The CDR3 length is 15 residues. Losses at the gene ends were 5 bases for V and 4 bases for J; bases not matched to a gene: 9.

The J gene is TRBJ2-1, the V gene TRBV9; the D gene could be TRBD1 or TRBD2 (6 bases each). With 2 bases removed from V and 2 bases from J, the gap between germline ends came to 11 bases. Looked up from germline, CDR1 is SGDLS and CDR2 is YYNGEE. This CDR3 comprises 15 residues. The CDR3 DNA reads TGTGCCAGCAGCGTCGAGGGGGGACCCTACAATGAGCAGTTCTTC. It translates to CASSVEGGPYNEQFF.

The chain carries TRBV7-9 and TRBJ2-5; 9 bases fit TRBD2. Trimming took 4 bases from V and 5 from J; bases not matched to a gene: 14. The CDR3 totals 17 residues. Germline assignment: CDR1 SEHNR and CDR2 FQNEAQ (reference sequence). The DNA of the CDR3 is TGTGCCAGCAGCTCCTTGACTAGCGGAAGAGTCCGGGAGACCCAGTACTTC. Translated: CASSSLTSGRVRETQYF.

J is TRBJ2-2 and V is TRBV5-1; 9 bases are shared with TRBD2. The CDR3 spans 15 residues. Trimming took 0 bases from V and 5 from J; bases not matched to a gene: 2. The germline CDR1 and CDR2 sequences are SGHRS and YFSETQ. CDR3 sequence reads: CASSLGLAVTGELFF. In nucleotides, the CDR3 is TGCGCCAGCAGCTTGGGACTAGCGGTAACCGGGGAGCTGTTTTTT.

The chain is built from TRBV7-8 and TRBJ2-7; D might be TRBD2 (5 bases). Germline V gives CDR1 SGHVS, CDR2 FQNEAQ. V was cut by 5 bases and J by 0 bases, with 11 bases left in between. The CDR3 covers 14 residues. The CDR3 protein is CASSPTTISYEQYF. CDR3 sequence (DNA): TGTGCCAGCAGCCCGACTACTATCTCCTACGAGCAGTACTTC. The variable domain in full, with the rest retrieved from reference TRBV7-8 and TRBJ2-7, is GAGVSQSPRYKVAKRGQDVALRCDPISGHVSLFWYQQALGQGPEFLTYFQNEAQLDKSGLPSDRFFAERPEGSVSTLKIQRTQQEDSAVYLCASSPTTISYEQYFGPGTRLTVT.

In this sample, this clone turned up once. The chain is built from TRBV5-1 and TRBJ1-1; unclear D gene. V was trimmed by 0 bases and J by 1 base, leaving 4 bases between them. This CDR3 comprises 13 residues. CDR1 and CDR2 from the germline V gene are SGHRS and YFSETQ. The CDR3 is CASSLGPNTEAFF. The CDR3 coding sequence is TGCGCCAGCAGCTTGGGCCCGAACACTGAAGCTTTCTTT.